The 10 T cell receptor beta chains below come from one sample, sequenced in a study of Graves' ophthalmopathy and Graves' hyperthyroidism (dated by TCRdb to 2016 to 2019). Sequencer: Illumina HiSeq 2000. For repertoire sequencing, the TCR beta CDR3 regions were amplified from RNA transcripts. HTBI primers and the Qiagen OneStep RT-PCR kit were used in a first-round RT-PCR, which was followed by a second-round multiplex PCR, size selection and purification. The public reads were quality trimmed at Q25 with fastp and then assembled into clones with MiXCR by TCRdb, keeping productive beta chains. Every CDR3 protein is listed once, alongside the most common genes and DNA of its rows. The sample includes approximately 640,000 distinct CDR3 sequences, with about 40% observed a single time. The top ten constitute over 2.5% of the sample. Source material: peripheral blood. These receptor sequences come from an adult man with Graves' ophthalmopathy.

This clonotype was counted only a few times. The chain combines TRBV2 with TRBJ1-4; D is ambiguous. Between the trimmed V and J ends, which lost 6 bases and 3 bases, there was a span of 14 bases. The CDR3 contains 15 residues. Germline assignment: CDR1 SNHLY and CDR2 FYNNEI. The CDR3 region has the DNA TGTGCCAGCAGCTCCACAGCGATCTCTAATGAAAAACTGTTTTTT. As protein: CASSSTAISNEKLFF. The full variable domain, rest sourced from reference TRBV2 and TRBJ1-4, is EPEVTQTPSHQVTQMGQEVILRCVPISNHLYFYWYRQILGQKVEFLVSFYNNEISEKSEIFDDQFSVERPDGSNFTLKIRSTKLEDSAMYFCASSSTAISNEKLFFGSGTQLSVL.

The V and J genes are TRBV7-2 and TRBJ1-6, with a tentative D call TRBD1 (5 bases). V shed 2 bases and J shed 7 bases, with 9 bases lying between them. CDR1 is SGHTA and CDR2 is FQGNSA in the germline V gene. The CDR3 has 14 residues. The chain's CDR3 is CASSLPTANSPLHF. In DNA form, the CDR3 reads TGTGCCAGCAGCTTACCGACAGCGAATTCACCCCTCCACTTT.

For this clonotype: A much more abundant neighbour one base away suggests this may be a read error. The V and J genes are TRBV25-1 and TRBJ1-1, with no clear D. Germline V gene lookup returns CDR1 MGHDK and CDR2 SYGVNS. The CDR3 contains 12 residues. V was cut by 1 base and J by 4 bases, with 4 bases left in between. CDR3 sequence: CASSELGTEAFF. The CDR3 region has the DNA TGTGCCAGCAGTGAATTAGGCACTGAAGCTTTCTTT.

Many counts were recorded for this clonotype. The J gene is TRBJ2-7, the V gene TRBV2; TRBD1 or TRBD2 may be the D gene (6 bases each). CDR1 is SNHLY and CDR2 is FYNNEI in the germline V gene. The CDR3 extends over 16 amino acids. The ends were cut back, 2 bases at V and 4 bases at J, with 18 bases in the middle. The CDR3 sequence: CASSETRGGILYEQYF. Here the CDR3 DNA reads TGTGCCAGCAGTGAAACCAGAGGGGGGATTTTGTACGAGCAGTACTTC.

This CDR3 is CASSDQRIRQETQYF. The CDR3 DNA reads as TGTGCCAGCAGTGACCAGCGAATCCGTCAAGAGACCCAGTACTTC. V is TRBV6-5 and J is TRBJ2-5; D remains ambiguous. Germline-derived CDR1 and CDR2 are MNHEY and SVGAGI. This CDR3 is 15 amino acids long. V dropped 5 bases and J dropped 2 bases, with 15 bases sitting between them.

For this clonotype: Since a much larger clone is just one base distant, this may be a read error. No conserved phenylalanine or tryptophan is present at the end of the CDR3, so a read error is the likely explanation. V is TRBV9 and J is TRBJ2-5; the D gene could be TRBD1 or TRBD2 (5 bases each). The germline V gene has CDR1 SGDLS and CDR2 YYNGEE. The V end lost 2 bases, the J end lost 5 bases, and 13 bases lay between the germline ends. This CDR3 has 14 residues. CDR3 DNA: TGTGCCAGCAGCGTGGGGCGAGGGCGGGAGACCCAGTACGTC. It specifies CASSVGRGRETQYV.

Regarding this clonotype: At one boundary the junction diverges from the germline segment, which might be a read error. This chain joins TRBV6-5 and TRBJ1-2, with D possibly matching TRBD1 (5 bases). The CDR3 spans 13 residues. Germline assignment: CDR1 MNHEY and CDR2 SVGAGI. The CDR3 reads CAISEGPLHGYTF. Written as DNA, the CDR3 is TGTGCCATCAGTGAGGGACCGTTACATGGCTACACCTTC.

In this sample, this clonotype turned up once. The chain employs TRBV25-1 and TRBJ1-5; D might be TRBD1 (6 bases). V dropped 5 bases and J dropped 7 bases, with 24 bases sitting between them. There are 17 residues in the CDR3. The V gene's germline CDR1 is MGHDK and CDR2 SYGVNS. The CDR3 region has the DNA TGTGCCAGCAGTTTAGGCTCGGGGGGGGCCTCTGGGCAGCCCCAGCATTTT. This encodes CASSLGSGGASGQPQHF.

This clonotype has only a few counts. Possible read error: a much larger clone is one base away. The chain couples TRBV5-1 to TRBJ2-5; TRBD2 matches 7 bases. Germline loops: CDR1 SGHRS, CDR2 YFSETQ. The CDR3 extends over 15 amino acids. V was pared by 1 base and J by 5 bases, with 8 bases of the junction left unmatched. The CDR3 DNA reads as TGCGCCAGCAGCTTGAGTGGGGGGGGTGAGGAGACCCAGTACTTC. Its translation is CASSLSGGGEETQYF.

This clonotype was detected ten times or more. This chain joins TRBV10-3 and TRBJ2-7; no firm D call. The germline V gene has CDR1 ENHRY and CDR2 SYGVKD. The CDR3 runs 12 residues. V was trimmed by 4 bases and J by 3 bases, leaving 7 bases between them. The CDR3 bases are TGTGCCATCAGTGGTCAAGACTACGAGCAGTACTTC. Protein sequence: CAISGQDYEQYF.